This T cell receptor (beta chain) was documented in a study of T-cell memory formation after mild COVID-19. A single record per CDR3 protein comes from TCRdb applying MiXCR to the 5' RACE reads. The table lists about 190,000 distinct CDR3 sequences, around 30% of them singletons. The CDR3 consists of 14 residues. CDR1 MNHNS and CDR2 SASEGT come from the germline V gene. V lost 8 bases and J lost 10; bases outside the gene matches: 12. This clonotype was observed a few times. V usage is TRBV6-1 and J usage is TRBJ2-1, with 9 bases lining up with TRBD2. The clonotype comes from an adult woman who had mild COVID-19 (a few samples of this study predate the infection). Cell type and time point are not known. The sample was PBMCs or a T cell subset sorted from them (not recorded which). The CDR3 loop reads CASLRGGGAQEQFF. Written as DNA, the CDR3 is TGTGCCAGCCTTCGAGGCGGGGGGGCCCAAGAGCAGTTCTTC.